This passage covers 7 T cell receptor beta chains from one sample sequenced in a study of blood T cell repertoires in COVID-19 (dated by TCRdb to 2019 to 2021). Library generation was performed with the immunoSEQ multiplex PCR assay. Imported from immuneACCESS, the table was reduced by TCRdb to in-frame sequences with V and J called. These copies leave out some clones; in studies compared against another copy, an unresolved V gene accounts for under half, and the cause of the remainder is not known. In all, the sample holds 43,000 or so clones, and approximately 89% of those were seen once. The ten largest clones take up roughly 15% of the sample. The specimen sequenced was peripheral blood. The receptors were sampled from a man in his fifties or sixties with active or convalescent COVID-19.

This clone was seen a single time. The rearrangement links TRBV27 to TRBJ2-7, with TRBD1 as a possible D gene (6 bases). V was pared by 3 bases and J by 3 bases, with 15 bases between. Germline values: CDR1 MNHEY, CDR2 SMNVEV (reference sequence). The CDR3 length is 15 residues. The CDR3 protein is CASSFTDSPYYEQYF. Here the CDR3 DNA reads TGTGCCAGCAGTTTCACGGACAGCCCCTACTACGAGCAGTACTTC.

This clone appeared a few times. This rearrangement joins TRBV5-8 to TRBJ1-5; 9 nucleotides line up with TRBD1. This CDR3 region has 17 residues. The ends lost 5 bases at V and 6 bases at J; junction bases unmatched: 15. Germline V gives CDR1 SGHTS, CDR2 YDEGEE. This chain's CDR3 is CASRAPGQGPLSQPQHF. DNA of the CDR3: TGTGCCAGCAGGGCTCCGGGACAGGGACCCCTCAGTCAGCCCCAGCATTTT.

The CDR3 bases are TGTGCCTGGAACCACAGGGGAAGAGGCGAAAAACTGTTTTTT. Its translation is CAWNHRGRGEKLFF. This chain uses TRBV30 with TRBJ1-4, with 7 nucleotides matching TRBD1. Germline V gives CDR1 GTSNPN, CDR2 SVGIG (reference sequence). This CDR3 spans 14 amino acids. Trimming removed 4 bases from V and 8 bases from J; junction bases left unmatched: 10.

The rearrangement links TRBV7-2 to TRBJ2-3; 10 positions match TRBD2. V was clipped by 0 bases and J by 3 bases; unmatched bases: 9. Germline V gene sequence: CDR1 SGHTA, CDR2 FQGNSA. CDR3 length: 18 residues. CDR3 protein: CASSLAPSAGGPTDTQYF. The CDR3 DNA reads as TGTGCCAGCAGCTTAGCTCCCTCAGCGGGGGGGCCAACAGATACGCAGTATTTT.

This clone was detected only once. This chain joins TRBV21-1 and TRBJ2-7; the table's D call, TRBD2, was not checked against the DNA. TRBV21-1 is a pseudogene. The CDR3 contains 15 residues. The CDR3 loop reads CASRKRTGIPYEQYF. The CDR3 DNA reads TGTGCCAGCCGCAAAAGGACTGGGATCCCCTACGAGCAGTACTTC.

CDR3 nucleotides: TGTGCCAGCAGCCCGCTGGGAGGACAGGTGTATAATGGCTACACCTTC. Protein sequence: CASSPLGGQVYNGYTF. The gene calls are TRBV13 and TRBJ1-2, with 7 bases fitting TRBD1. The trim removed 5 bases at V and 6 bases at J, leaving 15 bases unmatched. Germline CDR1 and CDR2: PRHDT and FYEKMQ (reference sequence). CDR3 size: 16 residues.

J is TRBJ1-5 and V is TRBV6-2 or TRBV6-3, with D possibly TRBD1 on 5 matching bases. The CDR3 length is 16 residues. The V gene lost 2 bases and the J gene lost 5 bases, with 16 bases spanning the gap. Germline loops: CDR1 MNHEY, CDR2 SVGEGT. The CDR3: CASSYAGFLGHQPQHF. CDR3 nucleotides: TGTGCCAGCAGTTACGCAGGGTTTCTAGGCCATCAGCCCCAGCATTTT.